The 9 T cell receptor beta chains listed next were all sequenced from one sample in a study of T cells in Graves' hyperthyroidism and ophthalmopathy. RNA transcripts provided the source from which TCR beta CDR3 regions were amplified. First-round RT-PCR of the TCR CDR3 relied on the HTBI primer set. TCRdb re-called the multiplex PCR reads with MiXCR, one entry per CDR3 protein. The sample lists around 720,000 distinct CDR3 sequences; over 35% were seen once. The sequenced sample consisted of blood. All receptors come from a woman aged 40 to 55 with Graves' hyperthyroidism.

There are a few counts of this clonotype. The rearrangement joins TRBV12-3 or TRBV12-4 to TRBJ1-3; D is undetermined. V shed 1 base and J shed 0 bases, with 7 bases lying between them. The length of the CDR3 is 15 residues. The CDR3 spells CASSLVGISGNTIYF. In DNA, the CDR3 is TGTGCCAGCAGTTTAGTTGGCATCTCTGGAAACACCATATATTTT.

This chain uses TRBV5-1 with TRBJ2-2, with D possibly TRBD2 on 6 matching bases. Germline V gene data show CDR1 as SGHRS and CDR2 as YFSETQ. V lost 0 bases to trimming and J lost 3 bases, with 12 bases between them. CDR3 length: 16 amino acids. The CDR3 protein is CASSLAGTLDTGELFF. The CDR3, as DNA: TGCGCCAGCAGCTTGGCCGGGACTCTCGACACCGGGGAGCTGTTTTTT. The complete variable domain, with remaining parts taken from reference TRBV5-1 and TRBJ2-2, reads KAGVTQTPRYLIKTRGQQVTLSCSPISGHRSVSWYQQTPGQGLQFLFEYFSETQRNKGNFPGRFSGRQFSNSRSEMNVSTLELGDSALYLCASSLAGTLDTGELFFGEGSRLTVL.

This clonotype was detected many times. This rearrangement joins TRBV7-2 to TRBJ2-7, with D unresolved. The CDR3 sequence is 15 residues long. Per germline, CDR1 SGHTA and CDR2 FQGNSA. V was shortened by 5 bases and J by 2 bases, with 16 bases between the two germline ends. The CDR3, as DNA: TGTGCCAGCAGCCCCGAAGTAACGGTGCCCTACGAGCAGTACTTC. Encoded protein: CASSPEVTVPYEQYF.

This sequence joins TRBV6-1 and TRBJ2-5, with 7 bases fitting TRBD1. The trim removed 7 bases at V and 5 bases at J, leaving 7 bases unmatched. The germline gives CDR1 MNHNS, CDR2 SASEGT. The CDR3 loop spans 13 amino acids. The DNA for the CDR3 is TGTGCCAGCACCCGGACAGGTAGCGAGACCCAGTACTTC. Translating gives CASTRTGSETQYF.

This clonotype was detected only a few times. CDR3 in amino acids: CASSETGGQSHEQYF. For the CDR3, the DNA is TGTGCCAGCAGTGAAACAGGGGGTCAATCCCACGAGCAGTACTTC. The rearrangement links TRBV2 to TRBJ2-7, with 8 bases aligning to TRBD1. The CDR3 spans 15 residues. Trimming cost V 2 bases and J 5 bases; bases outside gene matches: 8. Germline V CDR1 and CDR2: SNHLY, FYNNEI.

This clonotype has more than one count but fewer than ten. V is TRBV7-2 and J is TRBJ2-7, with 11 bases identical to TRBD2. V dropped 1 base and J dropped 4; count of bases not matched to a gene: 6. The CDR3 extends over 16 amino acids. Germline-derived CDR1 and CDR2 are SGHTA and FQGNSA. The DNA of the CDR3 is TGTGCCAGCAGCTTAGGGGCACTAGCGGGGGCATACGAGCAGTACTTC. Encoded protein: CASSLGALAGAYEQYF. The whole variable domain, filled in from reference TRBV7-2 and TRBJ2-7, reads GAGVSQSPSNKVTEKGKDVELRCDPISGHTALYWYRQSLGQGLEFLIYFQGNSAPDKSGLPSDRFSAERTGGSVSTLTIQRTQQEDSAVYLCASSLGALAGAYEQYFGPGTRLTVT.

On this clonotype itself: Since a much larger clone is just one base distant, this may be a read error. V and J are TRBV7-9 and TRBJ1-2; the D is unclear. This CDR3 has 13 residues. CDR1 is SEHNR and CDR2 is FQNEAQ in the germline V gene (reference sequence). The CDR3 nucleotides read TGCGCCAGCAGTACTACAAGGGAAAGTGGCTGCACCTTC. Translating it yields CASSTTRESGCTF.

With regard to this clonotype: Possible read error: a much larger clone is one base away. The chain uses TRBV9 and TRBJ2-7, with 8 positions matching TRBD2. This CDR3 is 11 amino acids long. Germline V gene data show CDR1 as SGDLS and CDR2 as YYNGEE. J gave up 9 bases and V 7 bases, and 6 bases lay outside the gene matches. The DNA for the CDR3 is TGTGCCAGCGCTAAGGCGGGGGGGCAGTACTTC. As protein: CASAKAGGQYF. The whole variable domain, filled in from reference TRBV9 and TRBJ2-7, reads DSGVTQTPKHLITATGQRVTLRCSPRSGDLSVYWYQQSLDQGLQFLIQYYNGEERAKGNILERFSAQQFPDLHSELNLSSLELGDSALYFCASAKAGGQYFGPGTRLTVT.

A few counts support this clonotype. V is TRBV6-6 and J is TRBJ1-3; D is undetermined. Trimming removed 2 bases at V and 2 bases at J, with 13 bases between. Germline V gene data show CDR1 as MNHNY and CDR2 as SVGAGI (reference sequence). The CDR3 covers 16 residues. CDR3 DNA: TGTGCCAGCAGTTACGTAGGGTATCTCACTGGAAACACCATATATTTT. Amino acid sequence: CASSYVGYLTGNTIYF.